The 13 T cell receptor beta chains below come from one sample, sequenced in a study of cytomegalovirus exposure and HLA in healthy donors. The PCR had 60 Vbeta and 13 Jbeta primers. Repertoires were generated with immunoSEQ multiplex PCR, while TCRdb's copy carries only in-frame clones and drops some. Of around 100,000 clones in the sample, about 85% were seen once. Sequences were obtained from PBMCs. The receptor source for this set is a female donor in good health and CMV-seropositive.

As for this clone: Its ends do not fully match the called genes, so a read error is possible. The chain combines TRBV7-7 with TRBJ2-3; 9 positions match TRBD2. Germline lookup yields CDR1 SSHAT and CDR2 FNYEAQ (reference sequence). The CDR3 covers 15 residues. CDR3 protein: CASSETSGGTDTQYF. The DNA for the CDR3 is TGTGCTAGCAGCGAGACTAGCGGAGGCACAGATACGCAGTATTTT.

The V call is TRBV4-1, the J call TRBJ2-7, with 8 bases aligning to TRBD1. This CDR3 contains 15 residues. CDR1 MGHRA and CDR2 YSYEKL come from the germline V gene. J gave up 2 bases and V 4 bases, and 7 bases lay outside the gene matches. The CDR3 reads CASSLHRDRPYEQYF. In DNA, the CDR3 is TGCGCCAGCAGCCTGCACCGGGACAGGCCCTACGAGCAGTACTTC.

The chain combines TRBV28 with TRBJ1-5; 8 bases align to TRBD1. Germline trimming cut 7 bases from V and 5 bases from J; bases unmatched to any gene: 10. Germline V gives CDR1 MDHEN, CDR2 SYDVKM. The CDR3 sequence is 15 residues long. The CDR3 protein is CASTTDREMYQPQHF. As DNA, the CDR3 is TGTGCCAGCACCACGGACAGGGAAATGTATCAGCCCCAGCATTTT.

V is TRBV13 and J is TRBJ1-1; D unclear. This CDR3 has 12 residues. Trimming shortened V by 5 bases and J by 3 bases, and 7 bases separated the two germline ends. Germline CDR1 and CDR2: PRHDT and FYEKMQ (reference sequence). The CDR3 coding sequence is TGTGCCAGCAGCCTCAGTGACACTGAAGCTTTCTTT. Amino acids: CASSLSDTEAFF. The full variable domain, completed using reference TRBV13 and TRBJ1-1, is AAGVIQSPRHLIKEKRETATLKCYPIPRHDTVYWYQQGPGQDPQFLISFYEKMQSDKGSIPDRFSAQQFSDYHSELNMSSLELGDSALYFCASSLSDTEAFFGQGTRLTVV.

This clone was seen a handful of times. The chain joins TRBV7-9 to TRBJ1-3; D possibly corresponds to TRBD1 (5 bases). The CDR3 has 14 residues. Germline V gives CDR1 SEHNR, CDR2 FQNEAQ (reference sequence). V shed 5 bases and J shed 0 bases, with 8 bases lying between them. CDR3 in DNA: TGTGCCAGCAGCCGCGGGGGCTCTGGAAACACCATATATTTT. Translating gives CASSRGGSGNTIYF.

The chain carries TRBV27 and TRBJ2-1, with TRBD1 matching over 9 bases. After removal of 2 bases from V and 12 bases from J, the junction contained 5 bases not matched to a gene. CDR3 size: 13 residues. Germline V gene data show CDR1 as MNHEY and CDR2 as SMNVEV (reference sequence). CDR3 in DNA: TGTGCCAGCAGTTTACCGACAGGGGGAGGGCAGTTCTTC. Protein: CASSLPTGGGQFF.

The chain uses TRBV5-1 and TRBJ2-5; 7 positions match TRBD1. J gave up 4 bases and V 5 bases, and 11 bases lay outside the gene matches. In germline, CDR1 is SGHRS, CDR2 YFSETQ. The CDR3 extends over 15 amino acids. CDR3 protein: CASSPGTAFVETQYF. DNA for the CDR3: TGCGCCAGCAGTCCCGGGACAGCGTTTGTAGAGACCCAGTACTTC.

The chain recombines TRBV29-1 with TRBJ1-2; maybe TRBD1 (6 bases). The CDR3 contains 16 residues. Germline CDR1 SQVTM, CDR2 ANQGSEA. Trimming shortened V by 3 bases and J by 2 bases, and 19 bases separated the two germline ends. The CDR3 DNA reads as TGCAGCGTTGAGGTCGGGGGGACAACGGAAAACTATGGCTACACCTTC. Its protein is CSVEVGGTTENYGYTF.

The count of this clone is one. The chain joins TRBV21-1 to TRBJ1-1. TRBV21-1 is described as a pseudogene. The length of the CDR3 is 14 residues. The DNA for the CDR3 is TGTGCCAGCAGCAAAGGGGGGGTTGGGACTGAAGCTTTCTTT. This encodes CASSKGGVGTEAFF.

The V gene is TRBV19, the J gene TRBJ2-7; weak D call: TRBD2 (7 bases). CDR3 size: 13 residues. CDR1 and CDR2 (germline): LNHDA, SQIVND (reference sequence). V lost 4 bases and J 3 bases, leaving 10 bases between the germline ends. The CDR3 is CASSRGGNYEQYF. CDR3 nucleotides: TGTGCCAGTAGTAGGGGGGGCAACTACGAGCAGTACTTC.

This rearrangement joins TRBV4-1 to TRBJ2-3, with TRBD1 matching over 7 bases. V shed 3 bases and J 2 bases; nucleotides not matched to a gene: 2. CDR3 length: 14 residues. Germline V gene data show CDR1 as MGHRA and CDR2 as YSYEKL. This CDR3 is CASSQTGTTDTQYF. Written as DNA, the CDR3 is TGCGCCAGCAGCCAGACAGGGACCACAGATACGCAGTATTTT.

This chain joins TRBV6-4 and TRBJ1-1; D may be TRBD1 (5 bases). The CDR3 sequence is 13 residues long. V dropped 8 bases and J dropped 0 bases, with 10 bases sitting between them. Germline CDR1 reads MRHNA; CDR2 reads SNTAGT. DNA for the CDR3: TGTGCCAGCGGGGCGGACATGAACACTGAAGCTTTCTTT. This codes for CASGADMNTEAFF.

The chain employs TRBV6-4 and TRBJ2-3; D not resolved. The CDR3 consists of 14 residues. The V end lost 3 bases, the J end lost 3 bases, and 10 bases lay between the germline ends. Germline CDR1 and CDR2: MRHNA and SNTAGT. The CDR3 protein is CASSEDLGTDTQYF. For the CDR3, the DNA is TGTGCCAGCAGTGAGGATCTAGGAACAGATACGCAGTATTTT.